The T cell receptor beta chain described here comes from a study of blood T cells in healthy people across ages. This clonotype has a handful of counts. Its target is unknown. Points from the study as a whole: Both higher diversity and more naive CD4+ cells marked long-lived donors when set against aged donors.

Through a sample-barcoded 5' primer and a J-beta primer mix, a second PCR was run for about 6 to 11 cycles. One entry per CDR3 protein results from TCRdb running MiXCR on the 5' RACE reads. The sample yields fewer than 1,000,000 distinct CDR3 sequences, roughly 44% seen once. Each sample provided at least 6 micrograms of extracted total RNA. The specimen was blood. This TCR was sampled from a man aged 60-69 years in good health.

The CDR3 reads CSARVEAASYEQYF. CDR3 sequence (DNA): TGCAGTGCTAGAGTCGAGGCCGCTTCCTACGAGCAGTACTTC. The gene calls are TRBV20-1 and TRBJ2-7; D unresolved. The germline V gene encodes CDR1 DFQATT and CDR2 SNEGSKA (reference sequence). Trimming removed 1 base from V and 1 base from J, with 11 bases in between. CDR3 length equals 14 residues.